This T cell receptor (beta chain) appears in the sequencing data of a study of identical twins. Whole-study results and caveats: Within twin pairs, the out-of-frame alpha sequences they shared showed excess low generation probability.

Turning to this clonotype: Its antigen is unknown.

From the 5' RACE reads, TCRdb called clonotypes with MiXCR, one entry per CDR3 protein. This sample has 510,000 or so distinct CDR3 sequences; 13% to 15% occur once, and the top ten carry 0.44%. The length of the CDR3 is 16 residues. Looked up from germline, CDR1 is DFQATT and CDR2 is SNEGSKA (reference sequence). Trimming cost V 6 bases and J 2 bases, with 21 bases left between them. This sample was also put to use in a study of yellow fever vaccine responses in identical twins.

The sequenced sample consisted of CD4+ T cells sorted from blood. This sequence was found in a young woman in good health. The J gene is TRBJ2-3, the V gene TRBV20-1; possibly TRBD1 or TRBD2 for D (5 bases each). CDR3 nucleotide sequence: TGCAGTGCGCCCTCCGGGACCCAAAGCCTCACAGATACGCAGTATTTT. This gives the protein CSAPSGTQSLTDTQYF.